This TCR beta chain is drawn from a study of T-cell reconstitution after alpha-beta-depleted transplantation in children. Using unique molecular identifiers, the investigators prepared the TCRbeta library. TCRdb fed the PCR reads into MiXCR, producing one record per CDR3 protein. Among over 90,000 distinct CDR3 sequences listed, 7% to 8% were seen once. Findings of the study overall: Newly produced T cells mostly accounted for T-cell counts and diversity one year post-transplant. The origin of high day-60 TCRbeta diversity in some patients lay in surviving recipient T cells and thymic progenitors.

Per the germline V gene, CDR1 is DFQATT and CDR2 is SNEGSKA (reference sequence). The V end lost 3 bases, the J end lost 6 bases, and 25 bases lay between the germline ends. The CDR3 loop spans 17 amino acids. This clonotype was detected a few times. What it recognizes is unknown. The sample was PBMCs, taken before TCRalphabeta/CD19-depleted stem cell transplant. The sequence came from a boy aged 2-9 years with acute lymphoblastic leukemia, due to receive a stem cell transplant. V gene TRBV20-1 combines with J gene TRBJ2-3, with D possibly matching TRBD1 (6 bases). The DNA of the CDR3 is TGCAGTGCTAGTATCGACAGGTTGGGATTTCACGTTGATACGCAGTATTTT. Amino acid sequence: CSASIDRLGFHVDTQYF.